One sample yielded the 24 T cell receptor beta chains listed below, sequenced in a study of cytomegalovirus exposure and HLA in healthy donors. The PCR contained 60 Vbeta and 13 Jbeta primers. TCRdb's copy holds only in-frame clones and misses some; the assay was immunoSEQ multiplex PCR. The sample lists some 150,000 clones, around three quarters occurring once. The specimen was PBMCs. The receptors originated from a man aged 40-49 years in good health and CMV-seronegative.

The chain joins TRBV15 to TRBJ2-7; 7 bases are a match to TRBD2. This CDR3 region has 14 residues. Trimming took 0 bases from V and 4 from J; bases not matched to a gene: 3. CDR1 and CDR2 (germline): LNHNV, YYDKDF (reference sequence). The DNA of the CDR3 is TGTGCCACCAGCAGAGAGGGCGGGAGTTACGAGCAGTACTTC. This codes for CATSREGGSYEQYF.

CDR3 amino acids: CASQLHQGGGTEAFF. The CDR3 DNA sequence: TGTGCCTCCCAACTACACCAGGGAGGTGGCACTGAAGCTTTCTTT. The V call is TRBV7-8, the J call TRBJ1-1, with D possibly being TRBD1 (5 bases). Trimming took off 11 bases at V and 4 bases at J, with 23 bases between the two ends. The CDR3 contains 15 residues. The germline V gene encodes CDR1 SGHVS and CDR2 FQNEAQ.

The genes are TRBV28 and TRBJ1-1; the match to TRBD1 covers 11 bases. CDR1 and CDR2 from the germline V gene are MDHEN and SYDVKM. CDR3 length: 18 amino acids. J gave up 1 base and V 3 bases, and 10 bases lay outside the gene matches. The DNA for the CDR3 is TGTGCCAGCAGTTTTCGGACAGGGGGCTACACTTCGAACACTGAAGCTTTCTTT. Residues: CASSFRTGGYTSNTEAFF.

A few counts support this clone. The chain couples TRBV19 to TRBJ1-5, with TRBD1 as a possible D gene (6 bases). Trimming stripped 5 bases from V and 6 bases from J, with 17 bases between. The CDR3 is made up of 15 amino acids. The germline V gene encodes CDR1 LNHDA and CDR2 SQIVND (reference sequence). As DNA, the CDR3 is TGTGCCAGTAGTTTGGAACAGGGTTCAGGTCAGCCCCAGCATTTT. The encoded protein is CASSLEQGSGQPQHF. Using reference TRBV19 and TRBJ1-5 for the parts outside the CDR3, the full variable domain is DGGITQSPKYLFRKEGQNVTLSCEQNLNHDAMYWYRQDPGQGLRLIYYSQIVNDFQKGDIAEGYSVSREKKESFPLTVTSAQKNPTAFYLCASSLEQGSGQPQHFGDGTRLSIL.

The chain employs TRBV14 and TRBJ2-7, with D possibly matching TRBD1 (5 bases). Trimming took off 4 bases at V and 2 bases at J, with 15 bases between the two ends. This CDR3 region has 15 residues. Looked up from germline, CDR1 is SGHDN and CDR2 is FVKESK. Written as DNA, the CDR3 is TGTGCCAGCAGCCCGACGGCAGGGCGCCCCTACGAGCAGTACTTC. Encoded protein: CASSPTAGRPYEQYF.

The gene calls are TRBV9 and TRBJ2-2; 9 bases are a match to TRBD2. This CDR3 spans 17 amino acids. The V segment lost 3 bases and the J segment 5 bases; nucleotides outside the gene matches: 11. CDR1 and CDR2 from the germline V gene are SGDLS and YYNGEE. CDR3 sequence (DNA): TGTGCCAGCAGCGCCCGTAGCGGGAGTTTGTGGACCGGGGAGCTGTTTTTT. Its protein is CASSARSGSLWTGELFF. Complete variable domain (other parts from reference TRBV9 and TRBJ2-2): DSGVTQTPKHLITATGQRVTLRCSPRSGDLSVYWYQQSLDQGLQFLIQYYNGEERAKGNILERFSAQQFPDLHSELNLSSLELGDSALYFCASSARSGSLWTGELFFGEGSRLTVL.

The chain links TRBV6-5 to TRBJ1-2, with a tentative D call TRBD1 (6 bases). Looked up from germline, CDR1 is MNHEY and CDR2 is SVGAGI. CDR3 size: 14 residues. The V and J ends lost 0 bases and 6 bases respectively, with 11 bases between them. The CDR3 here is CASSYSFRGDGYTF. The CDR3 DNA follows: TGTGCCAGCAGTTACTCCTTCAGGGGTGATGGCTACACCTTC.

The rearrangement links TRBV10-3 to TRBJ2-5; weak D call: TRBD2 (7 bases). Trimming removed 8 bases at V and 5 bases at J, with 21 bases between. This CDR3 is 15 amino acids long. The germline V gene encodes CDR1 ENHRY and CDR2 SYGVKD. In DNA, the CDR3 is TGTGCCATCCGGGGGGCCGCCACCCCGCCGGAGACCCAGTACTTC. This translates into CAIRGAATPPETQYF.

V gene TRBV11-2 combines with J gene TRBJ1-1; D is perhaps TRBD1 (5 bases). Trimming shortened V by 0 bases and J by 4 bases, and 12 bases separated the two germline ends. In germline, CDR1 is SGHAT, CDR2 FQNNGV. The CDR3 covers 15 residues. The CDR3 sequence: CASSLDSGGGTEAFF. CDR3 nucleotides: TGTGCCAGCAGCTTAGATAGCGGGGGGGGCACTGAAGCTTTCTTT.

This clone showed up just once. The chain joins TRBV19 to TRBJ1-1, with a weak D call TRBD1 (6 bases). This CDR3 has 13 residues. Deletions cut 7 bases from V and 3 bases from J, with 12 bases between. CDR1 and CDR2 (germline): LNHDA, SQIVND (reference sequence). The CDR3 bases are TGTGCCAGTATTGACAGGTCGTACACTGAAGCTTTCTTT. The encoded protein is CASIDRSYTEAFF. The full variable domain, with the rest looked up from reference TRBV19 and TRBJ1-1, is DGGITQSPKYLFRKEGQNVTLSCEQNLNHDAMYWYRQDPGQGLRLIYYSQIVNDFQKGDIAEGYSVSREKKESFPLTVTSAQKNPTAFYLCASIDRSYTEAFFGQGTRLTVV.

This clone was recorded once. V gene TRBV6-1 combines with J gene TRBJ2-7, with D possibly matching TRBD1 (6 bases). With 7 bases removed from V and 4 bases from J, the gap between germline ends came to 11 bases. The CDR3 covers 12 residues. The germline V gene has CDR1 MNHNS and CDR2 SASEGT. CDR3 sequence: CASKAGVYEQYF. The CDR3, as DNA: TGTGCCAGCAAGGCAGGGGTTTACGAGCAGTACTTC.

The chain employs TRBV10-3 and TRBJ2-3; TRBD2 matches at 7 bases. The CDR3 length is 11 residues. In germline, CDR1 is ENHRY, CDR2 SYGVKD. The trim removed 6 bases at V and 6 bases at J, leaving 0 bases unmatched. The CDR3 protein is CAIRGGDTQYF. The CDR3 coding sequence is TGTGCCATCAGGGGAGGGGATACGCAGTATTTT.

This chain links TRBV27 with TRBJ2-2; a weak D match, TRBD2 (5 bases). The V gene lost 7 bases and the J gene lost 4 bases, with 22 bases spanning the gap. This CDR3 is 17 amino acids long. Germline-derived CDR1 and CDR2 are MNHEY and SMNVEV (reference sequence). The CDR3 spells CASTLYTKTRGTGELFF. The DNA of the CDR3 is TGTGCCAGCACCTTATATACTAAGACTCGGGGCACCGGGGAGCTGTTTTTT.

This clone has more than one count but fewer than ten. V gene TRBV27 combines with J gene TRBJ1-2; a possible D gene is TRBD1 (6 bases). The V end lost 6 bases, the J end lost 4 bases, and 9 bases lay between the germline ends. The CDR3 has 12 amino acids. Germline CDR1 MNHEY, CDR2 SMNVEV (reference sequence). The CDR3 protein is CASRGRGYGYTF. The CDR3 region has the DNA TGTGCCAGCAGGGGCAGGGGCTATGGCTACACCTTC.

The chain joins TRBV28 to TRBJ2-7, with D unclear. Per germline, CDR1 MDHEN and CDR2 SYDVKM. The CDR3 consists of 16 residues. V was trimmed by 5 bases and J by 3 bases, leaving 20 bases between them. This CDR3 is CASSPNSWPKFYEQYF. The CDR3 DNA reads TGTGCCAGCAGTCCCAATTCGTGGCCGAAGTTCTACGAGCAGTACTTC. The whole variable domain, filled in from reference TRBV28 and TRBJ2-7, reads DVKVTQSSRYLVKRTGEKVFLECVQDMDHENMFWYRQDPGLGLRLIYFSYDVKMKEKGDIPEGYSVSREKKERFSLILESASTNQTSMYLCASSPNSWPKFYEQYFGPGTRLTVT.

The chain recombines TRBV19 with TRBJ2-2; 7 positions match TRBD2. The junction had 10 bases not matched to a gene; V was cut back by 9 bases and J by 6 bases. The CDR3 length is 14 residues. The V gene's germline CDR1 is LNHDA and CDR2 SQIVND (reference sequence). The CDR3 sequence: CASVLAVGAGELFF. For the CDR3, the DNA is TGTGCCAGCGTCCTAGCGGTCGGCGCCGGGGAGCTGTTTTTT.

The chain employs TRBV6-5 and TRBJ2-7, with D maybe TRBD1 (6 bases). The CDR3 length is 13 residues. V was cut by 2 bases and J by 5 bases, with 10 bases left in between. Germline V gene data show CDR1 as MNHEY and CDR2 as SVGAGI. The CDR3 protein is CASSYRGYNEQYF. The CDR3 nucleotides read TGTGCCAGCAGTTACAGGGGGTACAACGAGCAGTACTTC.

V and J are TRBV7-2 and TRBJ2-5; 7 bases match TRBD2. In germline, CDR1 is SGHTA, CDR2 FQGNSA. With 4 bases clipped from V and 5 bases from J, the junction kept 4 bases outside the gene matches. The CDR3 runs 13 residues. As DNA, the CDR3 is TGTGCCAGCAGCTCACGGGGAGGGGAGACCCAGTACTTC. This translates into CASSSRGGETQYF.

This clone has just one count. V is TRBV30 and J is TRBJ2-2; no clear D. The V end lost 1 base, the J end lost 6 bases, and 9 bases lay between the germline ends. From germline, CDR1 is GTSNPN and CDR2 SVGIG (reference sequence). CDR3 size: 13 residues. This CDR3 reads CAWSGRISGELFF. Here the CDR3 DNA reads TGTGCCTGGAGTGGGAGAATTTCCGGGGAGCTGTTTTTT.

The rearrangement links TRBV9 to TRBJ2-1, with D uncertain. There are 13 residues in the CDR3. V lost 0 bases and J lost 7, with 8 bases in between. Per germline, CDR1 SGDLS and CDR2 YYNGEE. The DNA for the CDR3 is TGTGCCAGCAGCGTAGGGCAGTTGAATGAGCAGTTCTTC. This sequence encodes CASSVGQLNEQFF.

With respect to this clone: Sequence at one end of the junction differs from germline and may be a read error. The rearrangement links TRBV30 to TRBJ2-6; D might be TRBD1 (5 bases). CDR1 is GTSNPN, CDR2 SVGIG, per germline (reference sequence). The CDR3 length is 12 residues. The CDR3 reads CAWTSGANGLTF. Written as DNA, the CDR3 is TGTGCCTGGACCTCTGGGGCCAACGGCCTGACTTTC.

Only a few counts were recorded for this clone. The chain combines TRBV29-1 with TRBJ1-1; D is undetermined. This CDR3 is built from 11 residues. Germline loops: CDR1 SQVTM, CDR2 ANQGSEA. With 6 bases removed from V and 2 bases from J, the gap between germline ends came to 7 bases. This CDR3 reads CSVEINTEAFF. CDR3 bases: TGCAGCGTCGAGATAAACACTGAAGCTTTCTTT.

This sequence joins TRBV9 and TRBJ2-3; no firm D call. Germline loops: CDR1 SGDLS, CDR2 YYNGEE. Trimming shortened V by 3 bases and J by 0 bases, and 8 bases separated the two germline ends. There are 14 residues in the CDR3. This CDR3 is CASSATESTDTQYF. CDR3 nucleotides: TGTGCCAGCAGCGCCACAGAGAGCACAGATACGCAGTATTTT. Variable domain in full (rest from reference TRBV9 and TRBJ2-3): DSGVTQTPKHLITATGQRVTLRCSPRSGDLSVYWYQQSLDQGLQFLIQYYNGEERAKGNILERFSAQQFPDLHSELNLSSLELGDSALYFCASSATESTDTQYFGPGTRLTVL.

The sample holds a few counts of this clone. One end of the junction is discordant with germline, which a read error may explain. The rearrangement uses TRBV7-7 and TRBJ2-3; 11 bases match TRBD1. CDR1 and CDR2 (germline): SSHAT, FNYEAQ (reference sequence). This CDR3 is built from 15 residues. CDR3 in amino acids: CASSPGTGGPDTQYF. The CDR3 DNA reads TGTGCTAGCAGCCCCGGGACAGGGGGGCCAGATACGCAGTATTTT.